The present T cell receptor beta chain was sequenced within a study of T cell responses to AZD1222 COVID-19 vaccine. Regarding the study as a whole: The reported proportion of spike-specific TCRs targeting unmutated variant regions was nearly half. Mapped onto spike, vaccine-associated CD4 TCRs spanned it and were dominant at 160-218 and 743-854. Sampling that yielded the repertoires occurred only after the peak T cell response.

Clones were read by immunoSEQ multiplex PCR, and TCRdb kept only the in-frame ones, dropping some. This sample carries fewer than 150,000 clones, about nine tenths of them seen once, and the ten largest clones take 4.7%. Concerning this clone: As yet, its antigen is unknown.

This clonotype originated in an adult in good health. Sample: peripheral blood, taken on day 0 of AZD1222 vaccination.

Written as DNA, the CDR3 is TGTGCCAGCAGCTTGGACAGGAGCTCTGGAAACACCATATATTTT. Residues: CASSLDRSSGNTIYF. The genes are TRBV13 and TRBJ1-3, with 7 positions matching TRBD1. Germline loops: CDR1 PRHDT, CDR2 FYEKMQ (reference sequence). With V trimmed by 3 bases and J by 0 bases, 2 bases remained unmatched. CDR3 length: 15 residues.